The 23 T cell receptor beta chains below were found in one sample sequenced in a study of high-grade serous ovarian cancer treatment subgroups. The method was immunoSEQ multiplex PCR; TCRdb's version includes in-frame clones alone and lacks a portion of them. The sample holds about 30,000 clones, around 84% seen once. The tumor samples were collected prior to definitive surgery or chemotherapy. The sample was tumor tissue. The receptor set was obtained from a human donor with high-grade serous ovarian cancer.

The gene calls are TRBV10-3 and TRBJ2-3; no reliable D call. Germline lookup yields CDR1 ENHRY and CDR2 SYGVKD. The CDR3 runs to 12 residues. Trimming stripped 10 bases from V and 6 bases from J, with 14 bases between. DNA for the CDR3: TGTGCCACAGCCCATGATCGGGATACGCAGTATTTT. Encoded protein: CATAHDRDTQYF.

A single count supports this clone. The CDR3 loop is CAIRRLAGEDYNEQFF. CDR3 bases: TGTGCCATCAGACGACTAGCGGGAGAAGACTACAATGAGCAGTTCTTC. This chain connects TRBV10-3 to TRBJ2-1, with 12 positions matching TRBD2. Trimming cost V 6 bases and J 3 bases; bases outside gene matches: 6. Per the germline V gene, CDR1 is ENHRY and CDR2 is SYGVKD. This CDR3 is built from 16 residues.

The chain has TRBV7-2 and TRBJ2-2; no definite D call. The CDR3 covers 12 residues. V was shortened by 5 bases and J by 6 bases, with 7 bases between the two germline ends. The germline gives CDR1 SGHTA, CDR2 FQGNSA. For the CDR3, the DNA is TGTGCCAGCAGCCCAATGGCCGGGGAGCTGTTTTTT. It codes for CASSPMAGELFF.

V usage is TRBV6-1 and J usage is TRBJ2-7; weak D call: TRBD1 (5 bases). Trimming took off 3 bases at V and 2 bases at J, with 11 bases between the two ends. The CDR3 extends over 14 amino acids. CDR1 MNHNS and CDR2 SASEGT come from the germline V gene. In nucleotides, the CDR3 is TGTGCCAGCAGTGACCCTAGGGGAACCTACGAGCAGTACTTC. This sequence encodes CASSDPRGTYEQYF.

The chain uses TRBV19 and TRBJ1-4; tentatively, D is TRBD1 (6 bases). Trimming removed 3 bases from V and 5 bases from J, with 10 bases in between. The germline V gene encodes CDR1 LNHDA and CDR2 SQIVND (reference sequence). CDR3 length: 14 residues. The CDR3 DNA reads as TGTGCCAGTAGTATGGGCAGGGGAAATGAAAAACTGTTTTTT. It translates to CASSMGRGNEKLFF.

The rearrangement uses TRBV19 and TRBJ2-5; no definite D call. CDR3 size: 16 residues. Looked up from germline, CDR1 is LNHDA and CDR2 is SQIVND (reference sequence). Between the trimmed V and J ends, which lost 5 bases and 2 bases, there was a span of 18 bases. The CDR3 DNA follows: TGTGCCAGTAGTGTAAGACTGGGTAACGGACAAGAGACCCAGTACTTC. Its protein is CASSVRLGNGQETQYF.

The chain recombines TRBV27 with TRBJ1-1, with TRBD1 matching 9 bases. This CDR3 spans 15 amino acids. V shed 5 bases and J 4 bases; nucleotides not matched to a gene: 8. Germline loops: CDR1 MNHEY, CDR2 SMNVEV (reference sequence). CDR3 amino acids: CASSIGQGLLTEAFF. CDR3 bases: TGTGCCAGCAGTATCGGACAGGGGCTGCTCACTGAAGCTTTCTTT.

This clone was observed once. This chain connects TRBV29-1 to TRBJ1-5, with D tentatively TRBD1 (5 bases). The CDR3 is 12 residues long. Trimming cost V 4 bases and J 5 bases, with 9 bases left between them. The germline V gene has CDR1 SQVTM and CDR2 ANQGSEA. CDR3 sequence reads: CSVAGGDQPQHF. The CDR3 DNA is TGCAGCGTTGCGGGGGGAGATCAGCCCCAGCATTTT.

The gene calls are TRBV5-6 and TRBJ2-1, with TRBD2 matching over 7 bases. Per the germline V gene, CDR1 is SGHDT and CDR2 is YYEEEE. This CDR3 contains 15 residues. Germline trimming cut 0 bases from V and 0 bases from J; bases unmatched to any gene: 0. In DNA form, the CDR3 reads TGTGCCAGCAGCTTGGGGACTAGCTCCTACAATGAGCAGTTCTTC. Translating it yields CASSLGTSSYNEQFF. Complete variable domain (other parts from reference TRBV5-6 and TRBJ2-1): DAGVTQSPTHLIKTRGQQVTLRCSPKSGHDTVSWYQQALGQGPQFIFQYYEEEERQRGNFPDRFSGHQFPNYSSELNVNALLLGDSALYLCASSLGTSSYNEQFFGPGTRLTVL.

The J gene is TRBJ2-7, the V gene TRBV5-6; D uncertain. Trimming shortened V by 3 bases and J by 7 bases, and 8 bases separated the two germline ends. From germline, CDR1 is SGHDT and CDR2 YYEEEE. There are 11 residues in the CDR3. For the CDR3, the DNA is TGTGCCAGCAGCTCCCGGAGAGAGCAGTACTTC. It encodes CASSSRREQYF.

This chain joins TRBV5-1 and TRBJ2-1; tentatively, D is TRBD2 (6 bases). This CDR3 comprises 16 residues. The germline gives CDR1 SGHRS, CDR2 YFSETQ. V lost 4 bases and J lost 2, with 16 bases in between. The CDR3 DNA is TGCGCCAGCAGCGCCGGTGGAGGGGAAGCCTACAATGAGCAGTTCTTC. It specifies CASSAGGGEAYNEQFF.

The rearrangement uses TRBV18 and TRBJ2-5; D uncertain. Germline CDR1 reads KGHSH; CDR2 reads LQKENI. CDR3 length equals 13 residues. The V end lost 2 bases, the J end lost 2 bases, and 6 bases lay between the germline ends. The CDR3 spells CASSPGSQETQYF. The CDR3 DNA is TGTGCCAGCTCACCAGGAAGTCAAGAGACCCAGTACTTC.

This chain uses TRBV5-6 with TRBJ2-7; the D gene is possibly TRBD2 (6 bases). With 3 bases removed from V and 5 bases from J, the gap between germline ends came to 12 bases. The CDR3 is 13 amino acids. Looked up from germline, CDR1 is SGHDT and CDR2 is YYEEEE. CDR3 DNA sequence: TGTGCCAGCAGCTCGACGGGACTTCACGAGCAGTACTTC. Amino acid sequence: CASSSTGLHEQYF.

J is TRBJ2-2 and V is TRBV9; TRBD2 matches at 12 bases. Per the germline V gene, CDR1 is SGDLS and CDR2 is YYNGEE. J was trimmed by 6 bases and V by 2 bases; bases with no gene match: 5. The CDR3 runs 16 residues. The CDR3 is CASSVLTSGSAGELFF. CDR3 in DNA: TGTGCCAGCAGCGTCTTGACTAGCGGGAGTGCCGGGGAGCTGTTTTTT.

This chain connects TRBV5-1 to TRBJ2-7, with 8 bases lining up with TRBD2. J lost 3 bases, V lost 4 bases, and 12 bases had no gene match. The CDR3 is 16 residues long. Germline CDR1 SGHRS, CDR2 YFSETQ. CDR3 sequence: CASSTGLAPRGYEQYF. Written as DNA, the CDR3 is TGCGCCAGCAGCACAGGACTAGCCCCCCGAGGCTACGAGCAGTACTTC.

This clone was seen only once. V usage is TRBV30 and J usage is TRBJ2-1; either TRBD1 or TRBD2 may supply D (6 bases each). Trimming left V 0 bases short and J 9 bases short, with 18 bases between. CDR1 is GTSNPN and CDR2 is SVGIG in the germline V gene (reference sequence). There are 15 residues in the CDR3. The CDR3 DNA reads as TGTGCCTGGAGTGTACGCCCCGACGGAGGGGGTGAGCAGTTCTTC. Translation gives CAWSVRPDGGGEQFF.

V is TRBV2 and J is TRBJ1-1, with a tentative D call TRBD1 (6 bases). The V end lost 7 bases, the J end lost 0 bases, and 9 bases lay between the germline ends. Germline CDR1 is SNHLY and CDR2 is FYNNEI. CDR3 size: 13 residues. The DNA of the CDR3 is TGTGCCAGCATAAGGGACATGAACACTGAAGCTTTCTTT. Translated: CASIRDMNTEAFF.

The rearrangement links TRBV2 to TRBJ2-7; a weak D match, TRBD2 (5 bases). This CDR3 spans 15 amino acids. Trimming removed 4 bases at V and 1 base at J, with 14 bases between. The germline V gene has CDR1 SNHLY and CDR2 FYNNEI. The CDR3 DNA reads TGTGCCAGCAGTGGTGCGGGCACCCTTTCCTACGAGCAGTACTTC. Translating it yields CASSGAGTLSYEQYF.

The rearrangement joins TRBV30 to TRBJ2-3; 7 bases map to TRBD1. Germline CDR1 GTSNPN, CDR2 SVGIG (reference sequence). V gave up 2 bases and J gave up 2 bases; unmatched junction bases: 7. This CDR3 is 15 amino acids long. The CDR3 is CAWSNRDRLTDTQYF. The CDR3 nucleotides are TGTGCCTGGAGTAACCGGGACAGACTCACAGATACGCAGTATTTT.

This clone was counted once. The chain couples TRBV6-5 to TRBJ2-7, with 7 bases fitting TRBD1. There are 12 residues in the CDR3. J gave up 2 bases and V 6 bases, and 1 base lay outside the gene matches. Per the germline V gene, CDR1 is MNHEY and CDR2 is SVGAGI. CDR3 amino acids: CASSGQAYEQYF. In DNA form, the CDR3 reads TGTGCCAGCAGCGGACAGGCCTACGAGCAGTACTTC.

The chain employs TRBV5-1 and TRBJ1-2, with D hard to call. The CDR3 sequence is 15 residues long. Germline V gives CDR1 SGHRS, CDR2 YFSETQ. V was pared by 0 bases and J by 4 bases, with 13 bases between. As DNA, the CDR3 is TGCGCCAGCAGCTTGGACCCGGGCAGGTCCTATGGCTACACCTTC. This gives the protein CASSLDPGRSYGYTF.

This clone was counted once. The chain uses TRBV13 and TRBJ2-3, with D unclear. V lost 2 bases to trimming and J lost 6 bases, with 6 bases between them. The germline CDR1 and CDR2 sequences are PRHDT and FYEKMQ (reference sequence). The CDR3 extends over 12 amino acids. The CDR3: CASSLSLDTQYF. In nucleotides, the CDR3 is TGTGCCAGCAGCTTATCTTTGGATACGCAGTATTTT.

DNA of the CDR3: TGTGCCAGCCACCGCGGGACAGGGGAAAAACTGTTTTTT. As protein: CASHRGTGEKLFF. The chain uses TRBV28 and TRBJ1-4; 9 bases match TRBD1. The CDR3 is 13 residues long. Germline CDR1 is MDHEN and CDR2 is SYDVKM. Trimming cost V 8 bases and J 8 bases; bases outside gene matches: 6.